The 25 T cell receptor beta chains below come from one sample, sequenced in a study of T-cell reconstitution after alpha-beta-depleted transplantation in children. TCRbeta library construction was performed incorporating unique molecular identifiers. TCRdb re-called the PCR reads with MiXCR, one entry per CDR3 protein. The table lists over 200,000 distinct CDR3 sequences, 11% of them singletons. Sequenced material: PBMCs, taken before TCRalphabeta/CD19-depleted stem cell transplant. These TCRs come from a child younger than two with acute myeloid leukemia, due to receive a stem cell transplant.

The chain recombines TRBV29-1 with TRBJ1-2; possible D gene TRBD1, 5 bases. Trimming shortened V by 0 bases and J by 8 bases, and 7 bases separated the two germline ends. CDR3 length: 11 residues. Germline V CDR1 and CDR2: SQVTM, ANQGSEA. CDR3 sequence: CSVEDGGGYTF. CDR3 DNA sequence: TGCAGCGTTGAAGACGGGGGGGGCTACACCTTC.

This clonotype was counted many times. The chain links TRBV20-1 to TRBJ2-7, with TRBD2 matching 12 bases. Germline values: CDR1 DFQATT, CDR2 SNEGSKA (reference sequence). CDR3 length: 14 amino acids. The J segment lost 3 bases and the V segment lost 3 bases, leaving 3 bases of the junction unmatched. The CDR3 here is CSASLAGGGYEQYF. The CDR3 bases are TGCAGTGCTAGTCTAGCGGGAGGGGGCTACGAGCAGTACTTC.

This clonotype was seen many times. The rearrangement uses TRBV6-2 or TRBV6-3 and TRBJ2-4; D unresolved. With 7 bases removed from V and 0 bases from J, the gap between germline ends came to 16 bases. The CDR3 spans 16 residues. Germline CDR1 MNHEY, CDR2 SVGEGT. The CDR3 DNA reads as TGTGCCAGCACCTACGGTGGGATGCTAGCCAAAAACATTCAGTACTTC. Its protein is CASTYGGMLAKNIQYF.

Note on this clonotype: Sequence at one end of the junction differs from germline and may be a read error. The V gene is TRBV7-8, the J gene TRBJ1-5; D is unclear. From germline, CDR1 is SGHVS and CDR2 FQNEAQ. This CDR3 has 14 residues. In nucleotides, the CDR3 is TGTGCCAGCACCTTACAAAATAGCAATCAGCCCCAGCATTTT. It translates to CASTLQNSNQPQHF.

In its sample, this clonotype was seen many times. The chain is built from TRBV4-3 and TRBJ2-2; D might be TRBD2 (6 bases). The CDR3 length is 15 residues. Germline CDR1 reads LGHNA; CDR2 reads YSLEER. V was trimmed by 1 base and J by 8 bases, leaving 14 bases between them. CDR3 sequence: CASSQVAGMKGELFF. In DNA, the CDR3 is TGCGCCAGCAGCCAAGTCGCGGGAATGAAGGGGGAGCTGTTTTTT.

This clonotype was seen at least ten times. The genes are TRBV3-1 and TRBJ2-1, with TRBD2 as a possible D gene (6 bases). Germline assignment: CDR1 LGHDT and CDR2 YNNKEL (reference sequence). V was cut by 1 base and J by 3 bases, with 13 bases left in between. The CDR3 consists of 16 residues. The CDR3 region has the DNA TGTGCCAGCAGCCAAGGAGCTAGCGCCTTCTACAATGAGCAGTTCTTC. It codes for CASSQGASAFYNEQFF.

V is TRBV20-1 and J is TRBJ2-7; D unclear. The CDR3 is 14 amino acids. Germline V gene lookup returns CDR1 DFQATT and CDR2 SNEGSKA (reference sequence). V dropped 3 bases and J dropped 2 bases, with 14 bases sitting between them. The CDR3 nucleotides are TGCAGTGCTAGGCCCGCCTTGACCGCCTACGAGCAGTACTTC. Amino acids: CSARPALTAYEQYF.

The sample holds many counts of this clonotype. CDR3 region: CASTEGHLSGANVLTF. The CDR3 DNA reads as TGTGCCAGCACTGAGGGACACCTCTCTGGGGCCAACGTCCTGACTTTC. The genes are TRBV28 and TRBJ2-6; a weak D match, TRBD1 (6 bases). The CDR3 contains 16 residues. CDR1 MDHEN and CDR2 SYDVKM come from the germline V gene. Trimming left V 7 bases short and J 0 bases short, with 13 bases between.

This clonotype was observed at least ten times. CDR3 bases: TGCAGTGCTAGACCCACCGGGGCAGCCCACTATGGCTACACCTTC. It translates to CSARPTGAAHYGYTF. This chain links TRBV20-1 with TRBJ1-2, with a possible D match to TRBD1 (5 bases). CDR3 length: 15 amino acids. V was trimmed by 2 bases and J by 3 bases, leaving 16 bases between them. CDR1 and CDR2 (germline): DFQATT, SNEGSKA (reference sequence).

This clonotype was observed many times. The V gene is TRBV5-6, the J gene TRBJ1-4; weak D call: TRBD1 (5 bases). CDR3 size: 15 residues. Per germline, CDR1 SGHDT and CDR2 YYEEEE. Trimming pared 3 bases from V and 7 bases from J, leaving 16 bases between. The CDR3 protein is CASSSTGTASEKLFF. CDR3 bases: TGTGCCAGCAGCTCGACCGGGACTGCTAGTGAAAAACTGTTTTTT.

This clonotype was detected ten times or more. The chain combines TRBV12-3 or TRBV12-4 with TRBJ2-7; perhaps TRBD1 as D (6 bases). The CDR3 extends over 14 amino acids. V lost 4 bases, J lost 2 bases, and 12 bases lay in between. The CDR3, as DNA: TGTGCCAGCAGTTCACGGACAGCTACCTACGAGCAGTACTTC. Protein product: CASSSRTATYEQYF.

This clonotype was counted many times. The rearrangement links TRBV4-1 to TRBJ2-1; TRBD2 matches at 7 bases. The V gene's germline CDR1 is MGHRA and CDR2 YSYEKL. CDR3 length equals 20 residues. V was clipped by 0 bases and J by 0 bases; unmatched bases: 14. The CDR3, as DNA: TGCGCCAGCAGCCAAGATGGGAGGGGATCGGGATTTAGCTCCTACAATGAGCAGTTCTTC. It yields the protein CASSQDGRGSGFSSYNEQFF.

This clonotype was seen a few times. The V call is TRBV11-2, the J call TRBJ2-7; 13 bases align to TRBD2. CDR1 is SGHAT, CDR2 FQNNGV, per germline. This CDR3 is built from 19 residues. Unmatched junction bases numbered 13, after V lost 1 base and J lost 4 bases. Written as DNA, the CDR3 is TGTGCCAGCAGCTTAGTTGGGACTAGCGGGGCCAGACCTGAATACGAGCAGTACTTC. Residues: CASSLVGTSGARPEYEQYF.

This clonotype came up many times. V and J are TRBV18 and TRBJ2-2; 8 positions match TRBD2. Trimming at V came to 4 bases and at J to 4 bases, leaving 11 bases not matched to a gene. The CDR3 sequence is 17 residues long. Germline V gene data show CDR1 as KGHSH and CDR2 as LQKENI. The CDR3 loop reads CASSRPHREGGTGELFF. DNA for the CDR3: TGTGCCAGCTCACGTCCCCATCGGGAGGGCGGCACCGGGGAGCTGTTTTTT.

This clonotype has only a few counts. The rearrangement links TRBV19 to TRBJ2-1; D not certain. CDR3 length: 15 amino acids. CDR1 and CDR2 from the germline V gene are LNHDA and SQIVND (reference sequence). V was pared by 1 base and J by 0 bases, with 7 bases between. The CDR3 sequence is CASSIVVSSYNEQFF. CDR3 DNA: TGTGCCAGTAGTATAGTGGTCAGCTCCTACAATGAGCAGTTCTTC.

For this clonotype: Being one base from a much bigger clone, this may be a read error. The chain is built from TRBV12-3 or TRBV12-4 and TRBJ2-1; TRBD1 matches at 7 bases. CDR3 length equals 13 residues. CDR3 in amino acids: CASRPTGINEQLF. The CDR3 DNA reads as TGTGCCAGCAGGCCGACAGGGATCAATGAGCAGCTCTTC.

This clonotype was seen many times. The CDR3 loop is CSARRDKGPYEQYF. In nucleotides, the CDR3 is TGCAGTGCTCGACGGGACAAGGGACCCTACGAGCAGTACTTC. The rearrangement uses TRBV20-1 and TRBJ2-7; possibly TRBD1 for D (6 bases). Germline V lookup: CDR1 DFQATT, CDR2 SNEGSKA (reference sequence). This CDR3 region has 14 residues. Deletions cut 5 bases from V and 2 bases from J, with 16 bases between.

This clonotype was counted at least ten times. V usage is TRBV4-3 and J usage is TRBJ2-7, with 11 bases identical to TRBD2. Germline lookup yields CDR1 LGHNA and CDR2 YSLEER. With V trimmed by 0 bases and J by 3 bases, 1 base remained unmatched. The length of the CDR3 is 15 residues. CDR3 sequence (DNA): TGCGCCAGCAGCCAAGAGACTAGCGGGGACTACGAGCAGTACTTC. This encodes CASSQETSGDYEQYF.

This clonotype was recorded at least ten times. The CDR3 DNA sequence: TGTGCCAGCAGTTCGGGACGGGTCTACGAGCAGTACTTC. This encodes CASSSGRVYEQYF. The chain carries TRBV12-3 or TRBV12-4 and TRBJ2-7; either TRBD1 or TRBD2 may fit D (5 bases each). V was shortened by 4 bases and J by 3 bases, with 10 bases between the two germline ends. The CDR3 has 13 residues.

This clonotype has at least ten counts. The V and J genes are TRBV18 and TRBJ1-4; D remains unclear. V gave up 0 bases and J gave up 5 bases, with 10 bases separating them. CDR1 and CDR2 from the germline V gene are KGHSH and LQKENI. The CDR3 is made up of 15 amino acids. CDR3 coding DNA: TGTGCCAGCTCACCACCGGGAGGGTTCAATGAAAAACTGTTTTTT. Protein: CASSPPGGFNEKLFF.

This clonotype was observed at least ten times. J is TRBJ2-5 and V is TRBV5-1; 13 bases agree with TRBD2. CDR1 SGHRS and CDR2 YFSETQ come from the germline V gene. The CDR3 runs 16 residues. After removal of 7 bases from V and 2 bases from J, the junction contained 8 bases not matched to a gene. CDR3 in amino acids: CASGLAGEVRQETQYF. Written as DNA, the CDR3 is TGCGCCAGCGGACTAGCGGGAGAAGTGAGACAAGAGACCCAGTACTTC.

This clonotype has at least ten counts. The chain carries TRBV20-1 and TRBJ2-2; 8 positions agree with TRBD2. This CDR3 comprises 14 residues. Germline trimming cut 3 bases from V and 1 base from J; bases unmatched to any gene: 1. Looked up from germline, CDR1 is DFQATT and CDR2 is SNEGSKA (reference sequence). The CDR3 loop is CSARGTRNTGELFF. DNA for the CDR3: TGCAGTGCTAGGGGGACTAGGAACACCGGGGAGCTGTTTTTT.

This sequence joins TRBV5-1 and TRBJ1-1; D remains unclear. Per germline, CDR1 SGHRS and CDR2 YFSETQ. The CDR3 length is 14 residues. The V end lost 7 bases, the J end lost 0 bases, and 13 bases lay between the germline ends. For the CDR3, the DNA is TGCGCCAGCCAACCAGGACCGGTGAACACTGAAGCTTTCTTT. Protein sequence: CASQPGPVNTEAFF.

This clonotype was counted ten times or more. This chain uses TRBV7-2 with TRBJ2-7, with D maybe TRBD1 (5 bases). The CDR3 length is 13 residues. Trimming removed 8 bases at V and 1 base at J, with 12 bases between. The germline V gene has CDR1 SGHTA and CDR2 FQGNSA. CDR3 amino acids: CASSGPISYEQYF. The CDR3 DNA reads TGTGCCAGCTCAGGGCCAATATCCTACGAGCAGTACTTC. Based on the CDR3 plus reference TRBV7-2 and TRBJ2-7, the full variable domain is GAGVSQSPSNKVTEKGKDVELRCDPISGHTALYWYRQSLGQGLEFLIYFQGNSAPDKSGLPSDRFSAERTGGSVSTLTIQRTQQEDSAVYLCASSGPISYEQYFGPGTRLTVT.

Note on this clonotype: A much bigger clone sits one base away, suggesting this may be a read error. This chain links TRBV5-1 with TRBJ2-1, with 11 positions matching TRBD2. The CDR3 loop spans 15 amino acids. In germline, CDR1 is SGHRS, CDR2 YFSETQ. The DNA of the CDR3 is TGCGCCAGCAGCCTATCTAGCGGGAGGAGGAATGAGCTGTTCTTC. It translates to CASSLSSGRRNELFF.